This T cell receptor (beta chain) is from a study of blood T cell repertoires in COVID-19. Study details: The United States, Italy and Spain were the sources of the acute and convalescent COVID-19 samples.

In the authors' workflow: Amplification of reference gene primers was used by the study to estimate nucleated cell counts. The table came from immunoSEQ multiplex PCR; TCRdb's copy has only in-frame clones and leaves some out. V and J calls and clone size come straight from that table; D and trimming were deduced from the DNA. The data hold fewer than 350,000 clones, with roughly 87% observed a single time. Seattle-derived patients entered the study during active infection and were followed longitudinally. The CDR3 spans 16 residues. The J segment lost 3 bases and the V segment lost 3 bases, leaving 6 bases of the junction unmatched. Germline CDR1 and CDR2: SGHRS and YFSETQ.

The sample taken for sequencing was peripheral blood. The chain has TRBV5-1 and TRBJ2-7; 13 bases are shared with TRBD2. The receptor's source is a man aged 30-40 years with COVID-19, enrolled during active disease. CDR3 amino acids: CASSYGLAGAFYEQYF. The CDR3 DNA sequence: TGCGCCAGCAGCTATGGACTAGCGGGGGCCTTCTACGAGCAGTACTTC.